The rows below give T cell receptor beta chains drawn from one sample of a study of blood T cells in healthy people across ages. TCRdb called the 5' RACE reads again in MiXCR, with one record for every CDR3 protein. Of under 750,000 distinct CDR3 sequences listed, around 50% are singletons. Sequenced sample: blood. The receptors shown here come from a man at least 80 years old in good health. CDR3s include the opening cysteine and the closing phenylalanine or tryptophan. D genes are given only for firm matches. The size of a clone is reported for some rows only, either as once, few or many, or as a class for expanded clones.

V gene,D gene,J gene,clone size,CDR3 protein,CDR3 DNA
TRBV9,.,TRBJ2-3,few,CASSVEAVGGGTDTQYF,TGTGCCAGCAGCGTAGAGGCGGTCGGGGGAGGCACAGATACGCAGTATTTT
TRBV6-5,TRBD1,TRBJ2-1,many,CASSRDRDTNEQFF,TGTGCCAGCAGTCGGGACAGGGATACCAATGAGCAGTTCTTC
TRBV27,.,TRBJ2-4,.,CASRGDLKNIQYF,TGTGCCAGCAGAGGGGACCTCAAAAACATTCAGTACTTC
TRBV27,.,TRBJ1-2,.,CASRPAPNYGYTF,TGTGCCAGCCGGCCAGCGCCTAACTATGGCTACACCTTC
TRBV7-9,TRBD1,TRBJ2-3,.,CASRFRGLADTQYF,TGTGCCAGCAGGTTCAGGGGGCTGGCAGATACGCAGTATTTT
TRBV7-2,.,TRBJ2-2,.,CASSSRPDGELFF,TGTGCCAGCAGCTCCCGGCCCGACGGGGAGCTGTTTTTT
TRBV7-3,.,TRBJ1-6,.,CASSPGSQLGPLHF,TGTGCCAGCAGCCCAGGGTCCCAATTGGGACCCCTCCACTTT
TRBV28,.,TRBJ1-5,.,CASTLIPGTMNQPQHF,TGTGCCAGCACCTTAATCCCCGGGACAATGAATCAGCCCCAGCATTTT
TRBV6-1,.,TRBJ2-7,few,CASSEGYEQYF,TGTGCCAGCAGTGAAGGTTACGAGCAGTACTTC
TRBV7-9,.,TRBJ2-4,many,CASSLFQAGRQNIQYF,TGTGCCAGCAGCTTATTCCAAGCCGGACGGCAAAACATTCAGTACTTC
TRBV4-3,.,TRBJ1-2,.,CASSQDPQQPYGYTF,TGCGCCAGCAGCCAAGATCCACAGCAACCCTATGGCTACACCTTC
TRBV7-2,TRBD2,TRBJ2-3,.,CASSLVGRRGVDTQYF,TGTGCCAGCAGCTTAGTAGGTAGACGGGGGGTAGATACGCAGTATTTT
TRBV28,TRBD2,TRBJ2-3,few,CASRPTSGLDTQYF,TGTGCCAGCAGGCCGACTAGCGGTTTGGATACGCAGTATTTT
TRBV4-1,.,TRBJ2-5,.,CASSLTEIQETQYF,TGCGCCAGCAGCCTTACAGAAATTCAAGAGACCCAGTACTTC
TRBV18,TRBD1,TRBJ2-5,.,CASSPPRTGVVQETQYF,TGTGCCAGCTCACCGCCGAGGACAGGGGTAGTCCAAGAGACCCAGTACTTC
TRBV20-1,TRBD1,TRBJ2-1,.,CSAWTGLGNEQFF,TGCAGTGCTTGGACAGGGCTGGGCAATGAGCAGTTCTTC
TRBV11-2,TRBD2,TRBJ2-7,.,CASSTRLADTAGQYF,TGTGCCAGCAGTACTCGACTAGCGGACACCGCCGGGCAGTACTTC
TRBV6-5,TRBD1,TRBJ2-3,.,CASSFLGQVTDTQYF,TGTGCCAGCAGTTTCCTAGGACAGGTCACAGATACGCAGTATTTT
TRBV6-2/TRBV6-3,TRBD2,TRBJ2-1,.,CASSHSGRVYNEQFF,TGTGCTAGCAGTCATAGCGGGAGGGTCTACAATGAGCAGTTCTTC
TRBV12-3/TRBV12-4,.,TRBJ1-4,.,CASSGVTNEKLFF,TGTGCCAGCAGCGGAGTAACTAATGAAAAACTGTTTTTT
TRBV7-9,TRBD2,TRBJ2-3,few,CASRPGLAGGFTDTQYF,TGTGCCAGCAGGCCGGGCTTGGCGGGAGGGTTCACAGATACGCAGTATTTT
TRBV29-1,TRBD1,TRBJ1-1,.,CSVGTGMGEAFF,TGCAGCGTAGGGACAGGCATGGGTGAAGCTTTCTTT
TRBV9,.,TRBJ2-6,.,CASSPPSLASGANVLTF,TGTGCCAGCAGCCCCCCCAGCCTCGCTTCTGGGGCCAACGTCCTGACTTTC
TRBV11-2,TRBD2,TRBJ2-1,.,CASAPGTSGLNEQFF,TGTGCCAGCGCCCCCGGGACTAGCGGCCTCAATGAGCAGTTCTTC
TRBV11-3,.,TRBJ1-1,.,CASSFYGDTEAFF,TGTGCCAGCAGCTTCTACGGGGACACTGAAGCTTTCTTT
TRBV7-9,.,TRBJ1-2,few,CASSLLAEELYGYTF,TGTGCCAGCAGCCTATTGGCGGAGGAACTCTATGGCTACACCTTC
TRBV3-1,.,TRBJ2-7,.,CASSQDPRAVYEQYF,TGTGCCAGCAGCCAAGATCCTAGGGCCGTCTACGAGCAGTACTTC
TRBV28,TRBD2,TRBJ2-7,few,CASSWGGSGSSYEQYF,TGTGCCAGCAGTTGGGGTGGTAGCGGGAGTTCCTACGAGCAGTACTTC
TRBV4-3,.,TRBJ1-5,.,CASSRQGGDQPQHF,TGCGCCAGCAGCCGTCAGGGCGGGGATCAGCCCCAGCATTTT
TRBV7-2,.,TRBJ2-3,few,CASSLDPGTDTQYF,TGTGCCAGCAGCTTAGACCCAGGCACAGATACGCAGTATTTT
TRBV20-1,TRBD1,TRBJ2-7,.,CSASPGTGTEQYF,TGCAGTGCTAGTCCCGGGACAGGGACCGAGCAGTACTTC
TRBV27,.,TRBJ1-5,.,CASSVNRNQPQHF,TGTGCCAGCAGTGTGAACAGGAATCAGCCCCAGCATTTT
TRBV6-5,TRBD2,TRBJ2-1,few,CASSYGRAFSGQFF,TGTGCCAGCAGTTACGGGAGGGCCTTCTCTGGGCAGTTCTTC
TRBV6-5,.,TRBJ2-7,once,CASSSHSRGRDSYEQYF,TGTGCCAGCAGTTCCCACAGCCGGGGCAGGGACTCCTACGAGCAGTACTTC
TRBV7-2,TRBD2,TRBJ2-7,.,CASRRGAAYEQYF,TGTGCCAGCAGGCGGGGGGCGGCCTACGAGCAGTACTTC
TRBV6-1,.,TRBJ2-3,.,CATGAGRKDTQYF,TGTGCCACAGGGGCAGGGAGGAAAGATACGCAGTATTTT
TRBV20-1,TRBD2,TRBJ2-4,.,CSARDLAEAGAKNIQYF,TGCAGTGCTAGAGATCTGGCCGAAGCGGGGGCCAAAAACATTCAGTACTTC
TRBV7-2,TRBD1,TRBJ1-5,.,CASSLGQSYQPQHF,TGTGCCAGCAGCTTGGGACAGAGTTATCAGCCCCAGCATTTT
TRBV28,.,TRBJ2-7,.,CASSSVTAATYEQYF,TGTGCCAGCAGCTCAGTGACAGCAGCGACCTACGAGCAGTACTTC
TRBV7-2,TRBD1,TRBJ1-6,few,CASSNRDRAESPLHF,TGTGCCAGCAGCAACCGGGACAGGGCTGAGTCACCCCTCCACTTT
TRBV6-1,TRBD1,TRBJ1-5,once,CASRTGFNQPQHF,TGTGCCAGCAGGACAGGGTTTAACCAGCCCCAGCATTTT
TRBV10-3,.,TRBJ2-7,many,CAISARQSYEQYF,TGTGCCATCAGTGCGCGGCAATCCTACGAGCAGTACTTC
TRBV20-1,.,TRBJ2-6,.,CSASVGLSGANVLTF,TGCAGTGCTAGCGTCGGACTCTCTGGGGCCAACGTCCTGACTTTC
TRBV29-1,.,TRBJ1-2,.,CSVVSSWSYGYTF,TGCAGCGTTGTGTCCTCTTGGTCCTATGGCTACACCTTC
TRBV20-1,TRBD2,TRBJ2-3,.,CSARGPGLAGVGTDTQYF,TGCAGTGCCCGAGGGCCTGGACTAGCGGGAGTTGGTACAGATACGCAGTATTTT
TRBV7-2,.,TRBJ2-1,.,CASSEGAALIYNEQFF,TGTGCCAGCAGTGAGGGTGCGGCCCTTATATACAATGAGCAGTTCTTC
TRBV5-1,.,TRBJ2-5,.,CASRTGQQETQYF,TGCGCCAGCAGAACCGGACAGCAAGAGACCCAGTACTTC
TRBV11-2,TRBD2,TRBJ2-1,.,CASSSSGGNYNEQFF,TGTGCCAGCAGCTCAAGCGGGGGCAATTACAATGAGCAGTTCTTC